The clone carrying this T cell receptor beta chain was detected a few times. Per germline, CDR1 DFQATT and CDR2 SNEGSKA (reference sequence). The CDR3 sequence is 14 residues long. V was cut by 1 base and J by 1 base, with 11 bases left in between. Time point indicated: patch test 1, 2 weeks after DPC sensitization. Treatment noted: therapeutic diphenylcyclopropenone sensitization with weekly scalp DPC. Total RNA was isolated from whole blood that had not been fractionated. This entry comes from a study of human T cells and chemical hapten exposure. Study summary: Throughout the approximately 24-week study, diphenylcyclopropenone was applied weekly to the patients' scalps.

The library put unique molecular identifiers onto individual cDNA molecules. TCRdb recomputed calls from the RACE reads with MiXCR, one row per CDR3 protein. Of 95,000 or so distinct CDR3 sequences listed, over 9.5% are singletons. This receptor was identified in a middle-aged man with alopecia areata. Some clones in this sample may be carry-over from other donors' samples. The sample in question was whole blood, obtained in connection with sensitization to the hapten diphenylcyclopropenone (DPC). The rearrangement uses TRBV20-1 and TRBJ2-7; D is perhaps TRBD2 (6 bases). CDR3 loop: CSARAGVGSYEQYV. The DNA for the CDR3 is TGCAGTGCTAGAGCGGGAGTGGGGTCCTACGAGCAGTACGTC.